The rows below give T cell receptor beta chains drawn from one sample of a study of tumor-infiltrating lymphocytes in primary liver carcinoma. MiXCR was run by TCRdb on the multiplex PCR reads, yielding one entry per CDR3 protein. The data contain 40,000 to 60,000 distinct CDR3 sequences, 55% to 75% of them singletons. Sequenced: liver tumor tissue from sampling region 5. The receptors here all came from a man aged 35-49 years with primary liver carcinoma and hepatitis B virus infection. Each CDR3 is given with its conserved first and last residue. The D gene is left open where the match is weak. Rows may omit the clone size; those that give it use once, few, many or a size class.

j_call,clone_size,cdr3_length,d_call,v_call,cdr3_nt,cdr3_aa
TRBJ2-3,NA,16,TRBD2,TRBV11-1,TGTGTTAGCAACCTCGGGACTAGCACACAAACAGATATGCAGTATTTT,CVSNLGTSTQTDMQYF
TRBJ2-7,NA,14,NA,TRBV29-1,TGTAGCGTTGATCGCTCTAGTGGGAGTGGCAAGCAGTACTTC,CSVDRSSGSGKQYF
TRBJ2-3,NA,14,TRBD2,TRBV19,TGTGCCAGTAGTAGGGGACTACTAAAAGATACGCAGTATTTT,CASSRGLLKDTQYF
TRBJ1-5,once,16,NA,TRBV6-6,TGTGCCAACAGTTGCCGAGTAGAGTATAGCAATCAGCCCCAGCACTTT,CANSCRVEYSNQPQHF
TRBJ2-7,NA,15,NA,TRBV11-2,TGTGCCAGCAGCCTGGTATCTATGTTTCAGGACGAGCAGTACTTC,CASSLVSMFQDEQYF
TRBJ1-4,NA,14,NA,TRBV5-5,TGTGCCAGCGGCTTGGAGTGGATTCGGGAAAAACTGTTTTTT,CASGLEWIREKLFF
TRBJ2-6,medium-sized,13,TRBD1,TRBV29-1,TGCAGCGTGATGACAGGGAGGGCCAACGTCCTGACTTTC,CSVMTGRANVLTF
TRBJ2-3,NA,13,NA,TRBV29-1,TGCAACGTTGGCCCACCAGGCACAGATGCGCAGTATTTT,CNVGPPGTDAQYF
TRBJ2-1,NA,15,NA,TRBV4-1,TGCGCCAGCAGCCAAGAGGTAGGGGGGTACAATGGACAGTTCTTC,CASSQEVGGYNGQFF
TRBJ2-7,NA,16,NA,TRBV28,TGTGCCAGCAGTCCCTGGGGGACTGCCTCGACGGGCGAGCAGTACTTT,CASSPWGTASTGEQYF
TRBJ1-1,NA,13,NA,TRBV11-2,TGTGCCAGCAGCTTAAGCAGAGACACTGAAGCTTTCTTT,CASSLSRDTEAFF
TRBJ2-5,NA,16,NA,TRBV11-2,TGTGCCCGCGGATCCCGGGACACGGCCCACCAAGAGACCCAATACTTC,CARGSRDTAHQETQYF
TRBJ2-6,NA,13,NA,TRBV10-3,TGTGCCATCTGGGACTCCGGGGCCAACGTCCTGACTTTC,CAIWDSGANVLTF
TRBJ1-1,NA,14,TRBD1,TRBV6-1,TGTGCCAGCAGTGATGGGGGCAGGGGGACTGAATCCTTCTTT,CASSDGGRGTESFF
TRBJ2-5,many,13,TRBD2,TRBV30,TGTGCCTGGATGCGGCTAGCGGAAGAGACCCAGTACTTC,CAWMRLAEETQYF
TRBJ1-6,NA,15,TRBD1,TRBV11-2,TGTGCCAGCGGCCTACGGGACAGGGGCATTTCACCCCTCCAGTTT,CASGLRDRGISPLQF
TRBJ2-2,NA,15,NA,TRBV6-5,TGTGCCAACAGTCACGCAGTGGACGACACCGGGGAGCTGTTTTTT,CANSHAVDDTGELFF
TRBJ1-1,many,15,NA,TRBV29-1,TGCAGCGTTGTCTGGCGGGATAAGGAAAACACTGAAGCTTTCTTT,CSVVWRDKENTEAFF
TRBJ1-1,many,14,TRBD1,TRBV10-3,TGTGCCATCAGCGAAGGACAGGGCGGCACTGAAGCTTTCTTT,CAISEGQGGTEAFF
TRBJ1-4,NA,16,NA,TRBV16,TGTGCCAGTAGCCAACGCCGGACAACCTCTAATGAAAAACTGTTTTTT,CASSQRRTTSNEKLFF
TRBJ2-2,NA,15,NA,TRBV6-5,TGTGTCAGCAGTTACACAATGGACGGCACCGGGGAGCGGTTTTTT,CVSSYTMDGTGERFF
TRBJ2-5,NA,15,NA,TRBV6-5,TGTGCCAGCAGTTATGGGAGGAGTTCCTCAGAGACCCAGTACTTC,CASSYGRSSSETQYF
TRBJ2-2,NA,13,NA,TRBV29-1,TGCAGCTACGTTCTTGACCAAACTGGGGAGCTGTTTTTT,CSYVLDQTGELFF
TRBJ1-1,large,11,NA,TRBV29-1,TGCAGCGTTTCTTCGAACACTGAAGCTTTCTTT,CSVSSNTEAFF
TRBJ2-5,many,18,TRBD2,TRBV11-3,TGTGCCAGCAGCTTAGGAGTGACTAGCGGTTCTATTCAAGAGACCCAGTACTTC,CASSLGVTSGSIQETQYF
TRBJ2-7,many,14,TRBD2,TRBV28,TGTGCCAGCCTTAGCGGGAGGGCCTACCACGAGCAGTACTTC,CASLSGRAYHEQYF
TRBJ1-5,once,17,NA,TRBV6-5,TGTGCTAGCAGTCATGACCCTTCATGGGCCACCAATCAGCCCCAGCATTTT,CASSHDPSWATNQPQHF
TRBJ2-1,NA,17,TRBD2,TRBV5-1,TGCGCCAGCAGCTTGGTAGGATTAGCGGGATCCAGGGGTGAGCAGTTCTTC,CASSLVGLAGSRGEQFF
TRBJ2-5,many,14,NA,TRBV5-1,TGCGCCAGCAGCTTGGGACAGGCTAAAGAGACCCAGTACTTC,CASSLGQAKETQYF
TRBJ2-1,NA,14,TRBD1,TRBV10-1,TGCGCCAGCAGTGAATGGGACAGGGGTAATGAGCAGTTCTTC,CASSEWDRGNEQFF
TRBJ1-6,NA,14,NA,TRBV20-1,TGCAGTGCTAGACCACAGATGATGGATTCACCCCTCCACTTT,CSARPQMMDSPLHF
TRBJ1-6,NA,14,NA,TRBV28,TGTGCCAGCAGCCCCAGCAGGGAGAAGGCACCCCTCCACTTT,CASSPSREKAPLHF
TRBJ2-3,NA,18,NA,TRBV18,TGTGCCAGCTCAGCGAATACCCCCCTCGCGGGGCCCACAGGTACGCAGTATTTT,CASSANTPLAGPTGTQYF
TRBJ2-5,NA,15,NA,TRBV6-6,TGTGCCAGCAGTCACGGGTCTAGCTTTGGGGAGACCCAGTACTTC,CASSHGSSFGETQYF
TRBJ1-1,NA,14,NA,TRBV29-1,TGTAGCGTTGCATTAGCGAGGATGGGAACTGAAGCTTTCTTT,CSVALARMGTEAFF
TRBJ2-3,NA,15,NA,TRBV6-6,TGTGCCAGCAGTTACATCGGGGACGGCACAGATACGCAGTATTTC,CASSYIGDGTDTQYF
TRBJ2-3,NA,18,NA,TRBV10-3,TGTGCCATCAGTGCGCGGATTTTAGTGGGACTTAGCATAGATACGCAGTATTTT,CAISARILVGLSIDTQYF
TRBJ2-3,NA,14,NA,TRBV29-1,TGCAACGTTGGGGGTGGGGGAGACACAGATACGCAATATTTT,CNVGGGGDTDTQYF
TRBJ2-7,NA,16,NA,TRBV11-1,TGTGCCAGCAGCTTACGTTTTGATTACGGTACCTACGAGCAGTACTTC,CASSLRFDYGTYEQYF
TRBJ2-6,many,18,NA,TRBV6-5,TGTGCCAGCAGTTACTCGGGCCTAACGGGCACTGGGGCCAACGTCCTGACTTTC,CASSYSGLTGTGANVLTF
TRBJ2-2,NA,14,NA,TRBV4-1,TGTGCCAGCAGTCAAGCTCTGAACACCGGGGGGCTGTTTTTT,CASSQALNTGGLFF
TRBJ1-5,NA,13,NA,TRBV7-9,TGTGCCAGCAGCTTAGGGGCGGGTCAGCCCCAGCTTTTT,CASSLGAGQPQLF
TRBJ1-4,NA,14,NA,TRBV11-2,TGTGCCAGCGGACTAGATTTGGGGGGGGAAAAACTGTTTTTT,CASGLDLGGEKLFF
TRBJ2-3,NA,15,NA,TRBV6-1,TGTGCCAGCAGCTTGGAGGGGAGGACGTCAGATACGCAGTATTTT,CASSLEGRTSDTQYF
TRBJ2-5,NA,15,TRBD1,TRBV11-2,TGTACCAGCAACCGGAGGCCAGGGGGCGAGGAGACCCAGTACTTC,CTSNRRPGGEETQYF
TRBJ2-6,many,21,TRBD2,TRBV11-2,TGTGCCAGCAGCTTAGGCCATCCTTGGCGGGAGGGCCGCTCTGGGGCCAACGTCCTGACTTTC,CASSLGHPWREGRSGANVLTF